This TCR beta chain was captured in a study of PD-L1 blockade in urothelial cancer. Findings and limits, study-wide: Patients who had durable benefit saw their tumor-associated blood clones expand more at 3 weeks. Better progression-free and overall survival followed lower pretreatment blood clonality.

Synthetic analogs of TCR templates were spiked into every PCR. The method was immunoSEQ multiplex PCR; TCRdb's version includes in-frame clones alone and lacks a portion of them. The sample carries around 63,000 clones, roughly 81% recorded once. This clone has only one observation. The antigen is unknown. Trimming took off 4 bases at V and 3 bases at J, with 11 bases between the two ends. The germline V gene encodes CDR1 SGHRS and CDR2 YFSETQ. The CDR3 has 13 amino acids. The time point is: pretreatment peripheral blood. The V gene is TRBV5-1, the J gene TRBJ2-7; D is perhaps TRBD1 (6 bases). The sample was PBMCs, taken around atezolizumab (anti-PD-L1) treatment. This receptor was identified in a man between 65 and 85 years old with urothelial cancer. DNA for the CDR3: TGCGCCAGCAGCCAAGGACAGAACTACGAGCAGTACTTC. Translating it yields CASSQGQNYEQYF.